These 3 T cell receptor beta chains originate from one sample sequenced in a study of cytomegalovirus exposure and HLA in healthy donors. Both 60 Vbeta primers and 13 Jbeta primers went into the PCR. Sequencing used immunoSEQ multiplex PCR; TCRdb keeps in-frame clones, though not all of them. The profile covers a few hundred thousand clones, with 81% appearing a single time and approximately 8.4% taken by the ten largest. The specimen sequenced was PBMCs. Every receptor here comes from a woman in her sixties in good health and CMV-seropositive.

This chain links TRBV7-8 with TRBJ2-3, with TRBD2 matching 8 bases. Germline lookup yields CDR1 SGHVS and CDR2 FQNEAQ. V gave up 1 base and J gave up 3 bases; unmatched junction bases: 3. The CDR3 totals 15 residues. The CDR3 spells CASSLVAGMTDTQYF. In DNA, the CDR3 is TGTGCCAGCAGCTTAGTAGCGGGAATGACAGATACGCAGTATTTT.

There are a few counts of this clone. DNA for the CDR3: TGTGCCAGCAGTTACCCGGGACAGGGTGATTACAATGAGCAGTTCTTC. Its translation: CASSYPGQGDYNEQFF. The J gene is TRBJ2-1, the V gene TRBV6-7; TRBD1 matches at 9 bases. TRBV6-7 is an ORF, and what it does is uncertain. V shed 2 bases and J 4 bases; nucleotides not matched to a gene: 6. This CDR3 is 16 amino acids long.

V and J are TRBV4-2 and TRBJ2-7; 7 nucleotides match TRBD2. J lost 7 bases, V lost 0 bases, and 9 bases had no gene match. The CDR3 has 15 amino acids. Germline CDR1 and CDR2: LGHNA and YNFKEQ. The CDR3 protein is CASSQDRAGYYEQYF. DNA for the CDR3: TGTGCCAGCAGCCAAGATCGAGCGGGATACTATGAGCAGTACTTC.